This T cell receptor (beta chain) originates from a study of beta chain features in type 1 diabetes. Study in general: Patient and healthy donor groups were alike in age, gender and cell yields.

The V gene lost 7 bases and the J gene lost 0 bases, with 19 bases spanning the gap. The CDR3 runs to 17 residues. CDR1 is SNHLY, CDR2 FYNNEI, per germline. Investigators reverse transcribed all isolated RNA, so they sequenced expressed TCRB transcripts. The repertoire was sequenced with immunoSEQ multiplex PCR; TCRdb's copy has only in-frame clones and lacks some. The sample yields about 240,000 clones, roughly 30% seen once. Every participating donor gave one draw, a heparinised blood sample averaging about 120 mL. Regarding the study as a whole: Patients with Type 1 diabetes showed moderately but significantly shorter TCRB CDR3s in all four CD4+ subsets. For type 1 diabetes patients, VDJ junctions showed fewer insertions and more deletions.

Remarks on this clone: What it recognizes is unknown.

The material sequenced was central memory CD4+ T cells from blood. This clonotype was sampled from a young man in good health. The rearrangement joins TRBV2 to TRBJ2-1; D unclear. In DNA, the CDR3 is TGTGCCAGCACCCCGAACCAGGCGGCGAGCTCCTACAATGAGCAGTTCTTC. This codes for CASTPNQAASSYNEQFF.